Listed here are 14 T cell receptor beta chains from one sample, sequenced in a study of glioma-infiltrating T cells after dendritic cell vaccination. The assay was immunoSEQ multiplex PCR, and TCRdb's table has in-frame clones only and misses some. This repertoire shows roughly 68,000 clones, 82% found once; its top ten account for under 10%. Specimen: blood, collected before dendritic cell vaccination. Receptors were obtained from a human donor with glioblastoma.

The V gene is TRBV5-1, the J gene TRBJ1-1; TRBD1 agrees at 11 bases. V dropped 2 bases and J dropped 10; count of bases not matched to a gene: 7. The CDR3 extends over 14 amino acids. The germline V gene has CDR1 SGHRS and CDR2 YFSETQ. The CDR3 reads CASSFGQGARPAFF. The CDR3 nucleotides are TGCGCCAGCAGCTTCGGACAGGGGGCGCGTCCAGCTTTCTTT. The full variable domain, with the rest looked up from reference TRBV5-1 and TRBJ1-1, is KAGVTQTPRYLIKTRGQQVTLSCSPISGHRSVSWYQQTPGQGLQFLFEYFSETQRNKGNFPGRFSGRQFSNSRSEMNVSTLELGDSALYLCASSFGQGARPAFFGQGTRLTVV.

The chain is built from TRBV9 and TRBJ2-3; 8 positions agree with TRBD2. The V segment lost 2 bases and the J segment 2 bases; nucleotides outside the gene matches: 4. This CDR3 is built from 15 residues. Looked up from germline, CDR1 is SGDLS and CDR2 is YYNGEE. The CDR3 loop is CASSVAGGDTDTQYF. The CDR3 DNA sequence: TGTGCCAGCAGCGTGGCGGGGGGAGACACAGATACGCAGTATTTT.

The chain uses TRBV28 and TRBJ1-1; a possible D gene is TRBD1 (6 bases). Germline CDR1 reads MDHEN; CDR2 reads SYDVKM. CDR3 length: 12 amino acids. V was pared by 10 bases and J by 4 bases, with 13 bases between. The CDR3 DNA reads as TGTGCCATCATGGACAGTCCCACTGAAGCTTTCTTT. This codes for CAIMDSPTEAFF.

The CDR3 sequence: CASSEADEQYF. The CDR3 nucleotides read TGTGCCAGCAGTGAGGCAGACGAGCAGTACTTC. The chain carries TRBV2 and TRBJ2-7; D gene ambiguous. The CDR3 contains 11 residues. The germline V gene has CDR1 SNHLY and CDR2 FYNNEI. The V and J ends lost 3 bases and 5 bases respectively, with 5 bases between them.

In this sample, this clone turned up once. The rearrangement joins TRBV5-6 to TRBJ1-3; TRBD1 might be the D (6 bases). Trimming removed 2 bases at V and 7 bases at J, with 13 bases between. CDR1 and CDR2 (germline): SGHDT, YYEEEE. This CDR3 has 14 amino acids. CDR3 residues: CASSFSGTKNTIYF. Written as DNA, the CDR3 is TGTGCCAGCAGCTTTTCCGGGACAAAGAACACCATATATTTT.

The CDR3 nucleotides read TGTGCCAGCAAAGATGGGGCAGGGGATCAGCCCCAGCATTTT. Protein sequence: CASKDGAGDQPQHF. This chain uses TRBV28 with TRBJ1-5; perhaps TRBD1 as D (6 bases). CDR1 and CDR2 (germline): MDHEN, SYDVKM. V was pared by 7 bases and J by 5 bases, with 15 bases between. This CDR3 has 14 amino acids.

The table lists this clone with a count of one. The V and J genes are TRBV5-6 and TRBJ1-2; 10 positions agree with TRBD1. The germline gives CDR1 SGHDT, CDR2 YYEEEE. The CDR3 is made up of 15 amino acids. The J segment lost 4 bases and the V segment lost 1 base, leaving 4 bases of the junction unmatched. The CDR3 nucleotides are TGTGCCAGCAGCTTGTTCAGGACAGGGGGCTATGGCTACACCTTC. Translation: CASSLFRTGGYGYTF.

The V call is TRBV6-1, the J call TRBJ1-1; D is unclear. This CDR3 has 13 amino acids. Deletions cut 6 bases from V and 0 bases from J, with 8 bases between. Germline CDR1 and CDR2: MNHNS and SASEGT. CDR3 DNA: TGTGCCAGCAGCCTTGTGTTGAACACTGAAGCTTTCTTT. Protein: CASSLVLNTEAFF.

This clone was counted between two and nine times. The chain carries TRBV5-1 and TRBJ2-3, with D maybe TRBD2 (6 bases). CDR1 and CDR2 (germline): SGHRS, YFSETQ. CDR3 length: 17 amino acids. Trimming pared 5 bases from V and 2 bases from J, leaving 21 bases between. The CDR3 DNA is TGCGCCAGCAGGCCCCGCTCGGTGGGAGGCCCCACAGATACGCAGTATTTT. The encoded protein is CASRPRSVGGPTDTQYF.

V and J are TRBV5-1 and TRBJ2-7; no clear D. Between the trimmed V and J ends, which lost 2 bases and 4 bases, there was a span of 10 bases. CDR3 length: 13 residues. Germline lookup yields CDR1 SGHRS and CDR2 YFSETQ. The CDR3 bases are TGCGCCAGCAGCTTCGGTAGTTCGTACGAGCAGTACTTC. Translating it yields CASSFGSSYEQYF.

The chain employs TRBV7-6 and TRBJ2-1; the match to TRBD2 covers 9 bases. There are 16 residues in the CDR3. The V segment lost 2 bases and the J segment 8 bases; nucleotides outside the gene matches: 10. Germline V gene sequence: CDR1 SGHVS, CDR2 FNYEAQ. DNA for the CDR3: TGTGCCAGCAGCTTACCTCAAGCGGGGGGCCTGGATGAGCAGTTCTTC. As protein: CASSLPQAGGLDEQFF.

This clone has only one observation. The CDR3 loop reads CASSPGALAGYEQYF. The CDR3 nucleotides read TGTGCCAGCAGCCCAGGGGCTCTAGCGGGTTACGAGCAGTACTTC. The chain combines TRBV6-5 with TRBJ2-7, with 8 bases that match TRBD2. Per the germline V gene, CDR1 is MNHEY and CDR2 is SVGAGI. V was pared by 6 bases and J by 4 bases, with 11 bases of the junction left unmatched. This CDR3 has 15 amino acids.

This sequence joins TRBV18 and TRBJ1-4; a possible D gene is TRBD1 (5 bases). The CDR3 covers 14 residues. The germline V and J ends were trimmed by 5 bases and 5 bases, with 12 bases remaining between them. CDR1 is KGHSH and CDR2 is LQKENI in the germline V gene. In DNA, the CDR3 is TGTGCCAGCTCAGCCGGACGGGGGAATGAAAAACTGTTTTTT. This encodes CASSAGRGNEKLFF.

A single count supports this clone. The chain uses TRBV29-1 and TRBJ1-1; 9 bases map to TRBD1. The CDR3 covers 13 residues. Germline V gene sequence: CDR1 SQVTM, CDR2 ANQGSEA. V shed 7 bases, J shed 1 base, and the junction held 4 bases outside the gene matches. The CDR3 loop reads CSGGQGTNTEAFF. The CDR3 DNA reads TGCAGCGGGGGACAGGGAACGAACACTGAAGCTTTCTTT.